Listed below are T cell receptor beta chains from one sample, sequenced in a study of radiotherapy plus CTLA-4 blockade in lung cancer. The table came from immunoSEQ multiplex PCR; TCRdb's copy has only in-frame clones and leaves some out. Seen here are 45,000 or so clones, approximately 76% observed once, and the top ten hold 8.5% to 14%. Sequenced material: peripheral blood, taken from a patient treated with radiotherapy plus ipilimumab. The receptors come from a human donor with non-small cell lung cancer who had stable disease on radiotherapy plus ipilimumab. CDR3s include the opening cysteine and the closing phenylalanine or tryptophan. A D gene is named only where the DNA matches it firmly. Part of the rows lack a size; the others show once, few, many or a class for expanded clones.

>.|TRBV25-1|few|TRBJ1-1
TGTGCCAGCAGTGCGATTGACCGGCCGAACACTGAAGCTTTCTTT
CASSAIDRPNTEAFF
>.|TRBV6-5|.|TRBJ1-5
TGTGCCAGCAGCCTAGGGCGAAATAGCAATCAGCCCCAGCATTTT
CASSLGRNSNQPQHF
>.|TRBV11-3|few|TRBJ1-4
TGTGCCAGCAGCTTAGATAACAGCGGAAAACTGTTTTTT
CASSLDNSGKLFF
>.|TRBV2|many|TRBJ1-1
TGTGCCAGCAGTGGGTCTGGAAACACTGAAGCTTTCTTT
CASSGSGNTEAFF
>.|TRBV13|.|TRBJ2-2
TGTGCCAGCAGCTCCATACAGAACACCGGGGAGCTGTTTTTT
CASSSIQNTGELFF
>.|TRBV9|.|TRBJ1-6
TGTGCCAGCAGCGTAAGTCCAGGGGCAGATAATTCACCCCTCCACTTT
CASSVSPGADNSPLHF
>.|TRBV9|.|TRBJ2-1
TGTGCCAGCAGCGGAGAGGGGGGAACGGGGAGCCATGAGCAGTTCTTC
CASSGEGGTGSHEQFF
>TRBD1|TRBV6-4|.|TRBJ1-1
TGTGCCAGCAGGGAGACAGGGAAAGCTTTCTTT
CASRETGKAFF
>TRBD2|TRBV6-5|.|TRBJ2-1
TGTGCCAGCAGTTATCGCGGGGGGGCCCGCAATGAGCAGTTCTTC
CASSYRGGARNEQFF
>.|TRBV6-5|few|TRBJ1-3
TGTGCCAGCAGTGGCAGAGGAAACACCATATATTTT
CASSGRGNTIYF
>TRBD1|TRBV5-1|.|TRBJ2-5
TGCGCCAGCAGCTTGGTTACTCGACAGGGATACGAGACCCAGTACTTC
CASSLVTRQGYETQYF
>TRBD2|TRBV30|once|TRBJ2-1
TGTGCCTGGAGTGATTTGTGGACTAGTGACTCCTACAATGAGCAGTTCTTC
CAWSDLWTSDSYNEQFF
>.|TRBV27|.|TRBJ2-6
TGTGCCAGCAGGAGTCCGGGGACTGGGGCCAACGTCCTGACTTTC
CASRSPGTGANVLTF
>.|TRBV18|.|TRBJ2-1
TGTGCCAGCTCACCCGGTAGTCTCGGAAGCAATGAGCAGTTCTTC
CASSPGSLGSNEQFF
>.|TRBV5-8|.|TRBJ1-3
TGTGCCAGCAGCTCGGCTGGAAACACCATATATTTT
CASSSAGNTIYF
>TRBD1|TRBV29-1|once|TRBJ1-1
TGCAGCGTGAGGGGGCAGGGAGGGGCTTTCTTT
CSVRGQGGAFF
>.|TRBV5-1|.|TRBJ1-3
TGCGCCAGCAGCCCGGACAGTCTAAGCTCTGGAAACACCATATATTTT
CASSPDSLSSGNTIYF
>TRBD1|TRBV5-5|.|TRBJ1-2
TGTGCCAGCAGCTTAAATCCATCCTGGACAGGGGGTTATGGCTACACCTTC
CASSLNPSWTGGYGYTF
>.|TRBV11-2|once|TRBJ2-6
TGTGCCAGCAGCTTAGTAAGGACCGGGGCCAACGTCCTGACTTTC
CASSLVRTGANVLTF
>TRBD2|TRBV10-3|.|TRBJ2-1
TGTGCCATCAGTGGCGCGGGGGGAAACAATGAGCAGTTCTTC
CAISGAGGNNEQFF
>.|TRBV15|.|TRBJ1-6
TGTGCCACCAGCAGAGATCGGGGACAAGCCGAATCACCCCTCCACTTT
CATSRDRGQAESPLHF
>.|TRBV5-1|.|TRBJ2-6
TGCGCCAGCAGCTTGGAGTGGACATCGGGGGCCAACGTCCTGACTTTC
CASSLEWTSGANVLTF
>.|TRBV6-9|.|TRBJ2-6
TGTGCCAGCAGTTATAATAGGGCAGTCGGGGCCAACGTCCTGACTTTC
CASSYNRAVGANVLTF
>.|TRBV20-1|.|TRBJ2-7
TGCAGTGCTAGATTGAGCTACGAGCAGTACTTC
CSARLSYEQYF
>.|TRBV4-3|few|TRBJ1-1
TGCGCCAGCAGCCAAGATTTCGCCTCAAGGGCTTTCTTT
CASSQDFASRAFF
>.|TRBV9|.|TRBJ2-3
TGTGCCAGCAGCGTACCAAGGGGGTCTAGCACAGATACGCAGTATTTT
CASSVPRGSSTDTQYF
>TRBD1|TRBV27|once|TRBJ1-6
TGTGCCAGCAGCCCGGGACAGGCCTATTCACCCCTCCACTTT
CASSPGQAYSPLHF
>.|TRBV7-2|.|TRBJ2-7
TGTGCCAGCAGCTTAGCGGTCACTACACCCTACGAGCAGTACTTC
CASSLAVTTPYEQYF
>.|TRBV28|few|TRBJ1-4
TGTGCCAGCAGTTTATCGGCAGGGGTAAGGGAAAAACTGTTTTTT
CASSLSAGVREKLFF
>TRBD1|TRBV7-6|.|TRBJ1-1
TGTGCCAGCAGCACCCAGGGGGAAGGGAACACTGAAGCTTTCTTT
CASSTQGEGNTEAFF
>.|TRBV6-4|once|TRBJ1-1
TGTGCCAGCAGCCAGGGATCGGGGACTGAAGCTTTCTTT
CASSQGSGTEAFF
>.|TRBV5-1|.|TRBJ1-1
TGCGCCAGCAGCTTGCGCAGGGAGGGTGAAGCTTTCTTT
CASSLRREGEAFF
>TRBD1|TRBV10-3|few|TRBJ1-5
TGTGCCATCAGGGGACAGAATCAGCCCCAGCATTTT
CAIRGQNQPQHF
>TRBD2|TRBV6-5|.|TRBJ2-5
TGTGCCAGCAGTTACTTCCGGGAGGTAGAGACCCAGTACTTC
CASSYFREVETQYF
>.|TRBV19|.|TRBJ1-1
TGTGCCACAGTCAAGAAGGGGGGGACAAAGAACACTGAAGCTTTCTTT
CATVKKGGTKNTEAFF
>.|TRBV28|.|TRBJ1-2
TGTGCCAGCACCTCGGACGGAGGGACTTATGGCTACACCTTC
CASTSDGGTYGYTF
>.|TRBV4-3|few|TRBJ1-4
TGCGCCAGCAGCCAAGATACGAGGGCAACTAATGAAAAACTGTTTTTT
CASSQDTRATNEKLFF
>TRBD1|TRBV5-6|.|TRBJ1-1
TGTGCCAGCAGCTGGACAGGGGCTACGAACACTGAAGCTTTCTTT
CASSWTGATNTEAFF
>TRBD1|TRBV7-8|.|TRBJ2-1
TGTGCCAGCAGGATGCTTTTTGGACAGGGGGCTGGGGATGAGCAGTTCTTC
CASRMLFGQGAGDEQFF
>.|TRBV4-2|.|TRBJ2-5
TGTGCCAGCAGCTTAGTAGGGAAAGAGACCCAGTACTTC
CASSLVGKETQYF
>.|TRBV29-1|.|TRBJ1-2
TGCAGCGTTGAAGGCAGCCGCTATGGCTACACCTTC
CSVEGSRYGYTF
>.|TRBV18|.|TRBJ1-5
TGTGCCAGCTCACCATCCAGAAATCAGCCCCAGCATTTT
CASSPSRNQPQHF
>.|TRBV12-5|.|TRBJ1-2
TGTGCTAGTGGGCCAGGGGTCCATGGCTACACCTTC
CASGPGVHGYTF
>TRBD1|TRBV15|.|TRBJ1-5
TGTGCCACCAGCAGAGATCAGCGGACAGGGAGGGAGTATAGCAATCAGCCCCAGCATTTT
CATSRDQRTGREYSNQPQHF
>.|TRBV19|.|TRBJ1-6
TGTGCCAGTAGTACACGGGACTATAATTCACCCCTCCACTTT
CASSTRDYNSPLHF
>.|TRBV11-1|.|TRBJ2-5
TGTGCCAGCAGCCCCCTAGTTGAGACCCAGTACTTC
CASSPLVETQYF
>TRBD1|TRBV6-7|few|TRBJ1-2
TGTGCCAGCAGTTACGTAACCGGGACAGGGGCTTATGGCTACACCTTC
CASSYVTGTGAYGYTF
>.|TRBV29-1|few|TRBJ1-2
TGCAGCGTTGCATTCCGGACAGCGAATGGCTACACCTTC
CSVAFRTANGYTF
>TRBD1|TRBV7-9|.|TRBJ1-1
TGTGCCAGCAGCTTGTGGGACAGGGCGAACACTGAAGCTTTCTTT
CASSLWDRANTEAFF
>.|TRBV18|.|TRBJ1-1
TGTGCCAGCTCACCACCGGGGGCAGGGGTGAACACTGAAGCTTTCTTT
CASSPPGAGVNTEAFF
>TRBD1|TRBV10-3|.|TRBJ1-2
TGTGCCATCAGGCTACAGGGGGAATCCCCCTCTAGGGGCTACACCTTC
CAIRLQGESPSRGYTF
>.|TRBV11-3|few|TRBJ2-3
TGTGCCAGCAGCTTGTTAAGGACAGATACGCAGTATTTT
CASSLLRTDTQYF
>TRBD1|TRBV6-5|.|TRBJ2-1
TGTGCCAGCACCCCGGACAGGAGCTCCTACAATGAGCAGTTCTTC
CASTPDRSSYNEQFF
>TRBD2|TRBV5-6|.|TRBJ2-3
TGTGTCAGCAGCTTGCCGGGGGGAGGTTTAGATACGCAGTATTTT
CVSSLPGGGLDTQYF
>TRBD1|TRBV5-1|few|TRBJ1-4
TGCGCCAGCAGCTCGACAGGGCAGAATGAAAAACTGTTTTTT
CASSSTGQNEKLFF